These 3 T cell receptor beta chains originate from one sample sequenced in a study of monozygotic twins with inflammatory bowel disease. TCRdb re-called the 5' RACE reads; one entry per CDR3 protein, DNA not given. The table for this sample gives approximately 390,000 distinct CDR3 sequences. The sample consisted of blood. Source of these receptors: a human donor with ulcerative colitis or Crohn's disease, or a healthy co-twin of an affected twin (not recorded which).

The CDR3 loop is CASSLLPGTSGTDTQYF. The gene calls are TRBV19 and TRBJ2-3; with no DNA, the TCRdb D assignment of TRBD2 cannot be verified. The CDR3 is 17 amino acids. In germline, CDR1 is LNHDA, CDR2 SQIVND (reference sequence).

J is TRBJ2-3 and V is TRBV29-1; as DNA is missing, the TRBD2 call by TCRdb cannot be tested. CDR1 is SQVTM, CDR2 ANQGSEA, per germline. This CDR3 contains 13 residues. This chain's CDR3 is CSVPLEGIDTQYF.

The chain carries TRBV20-1 and TRBJ2-1. Looked up from germline, CDR1 is DFQATT and CDR2 is SNEGSKA (reference sequence). There are 11 residues in the CDR3. The CDR3 sequence is CSARQVNEQFF.